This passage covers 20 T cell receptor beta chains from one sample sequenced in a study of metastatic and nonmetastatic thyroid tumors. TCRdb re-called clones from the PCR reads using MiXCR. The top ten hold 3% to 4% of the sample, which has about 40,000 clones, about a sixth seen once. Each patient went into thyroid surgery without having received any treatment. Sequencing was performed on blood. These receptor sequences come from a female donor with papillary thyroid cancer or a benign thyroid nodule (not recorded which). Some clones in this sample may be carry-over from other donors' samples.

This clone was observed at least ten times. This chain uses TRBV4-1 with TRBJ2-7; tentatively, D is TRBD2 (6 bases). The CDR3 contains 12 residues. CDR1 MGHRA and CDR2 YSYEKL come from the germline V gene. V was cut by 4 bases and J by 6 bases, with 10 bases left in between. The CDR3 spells CASSLGGTEQYF. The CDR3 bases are TGCGCCAGCAGCCTCGGCGGGACCGAGCAGTACTTC.

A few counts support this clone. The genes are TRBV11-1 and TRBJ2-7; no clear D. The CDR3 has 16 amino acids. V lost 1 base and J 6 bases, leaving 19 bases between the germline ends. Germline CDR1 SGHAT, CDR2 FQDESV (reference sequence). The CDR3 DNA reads TGTGCCAGCAGCTTAGAGCCTTATTCTGCGGTGTTCGAGCAGTACTTC. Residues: CASSLEPYSAVFEQYF.

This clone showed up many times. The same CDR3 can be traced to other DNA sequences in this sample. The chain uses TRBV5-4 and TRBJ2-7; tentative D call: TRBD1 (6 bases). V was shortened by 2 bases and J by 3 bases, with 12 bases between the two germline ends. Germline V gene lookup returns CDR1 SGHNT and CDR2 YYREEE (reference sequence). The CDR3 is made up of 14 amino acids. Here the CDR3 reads CASSLQGSDYEQYF. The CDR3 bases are TGTGCCAGCAGCTTACAGGGTTCAGACTACGAGCAGTACTTC.

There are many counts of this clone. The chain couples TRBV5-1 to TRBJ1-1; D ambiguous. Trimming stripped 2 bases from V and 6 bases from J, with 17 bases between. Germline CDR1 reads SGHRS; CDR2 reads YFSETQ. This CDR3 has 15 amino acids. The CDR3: CASSLDRPSGAEAFF. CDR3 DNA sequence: TGCGCCAGCAGCTTAGACCGCCCTTCGGGCGCTGAAGCTTTCTTT.

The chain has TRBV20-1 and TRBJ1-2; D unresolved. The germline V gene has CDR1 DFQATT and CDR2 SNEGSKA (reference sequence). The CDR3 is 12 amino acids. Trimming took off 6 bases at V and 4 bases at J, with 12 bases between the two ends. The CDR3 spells CSASRRIYGYTF. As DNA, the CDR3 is TGCAGTGCCTCAAGGAGAATCTATGGCTACACCTTC.

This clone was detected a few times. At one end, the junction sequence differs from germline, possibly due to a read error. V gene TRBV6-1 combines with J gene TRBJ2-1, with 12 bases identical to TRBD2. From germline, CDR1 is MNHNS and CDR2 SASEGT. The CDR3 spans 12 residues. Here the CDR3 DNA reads TGTACCAGCGGACTAGCGGGAAATGAGCAGTTCTTC. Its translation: CTSGLAGNEQFF.

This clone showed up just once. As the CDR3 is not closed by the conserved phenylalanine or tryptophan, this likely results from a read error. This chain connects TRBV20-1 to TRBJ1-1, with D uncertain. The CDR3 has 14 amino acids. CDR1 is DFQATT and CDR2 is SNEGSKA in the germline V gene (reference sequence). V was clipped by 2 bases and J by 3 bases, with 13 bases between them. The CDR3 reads CSARYFERDTEAFS. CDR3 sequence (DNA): TGCAGTGCTAGATATTTTGAGCGGGACACTGAAGCTTTCTCT.

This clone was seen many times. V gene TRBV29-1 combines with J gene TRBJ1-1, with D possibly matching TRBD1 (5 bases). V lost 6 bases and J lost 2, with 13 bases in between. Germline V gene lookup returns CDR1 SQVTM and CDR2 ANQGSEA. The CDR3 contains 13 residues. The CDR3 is CSVLQALNTEAFF. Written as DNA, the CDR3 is TGCAGCGTGCTACAGGCGTTAAACACTGAAGCTTTCTTT.

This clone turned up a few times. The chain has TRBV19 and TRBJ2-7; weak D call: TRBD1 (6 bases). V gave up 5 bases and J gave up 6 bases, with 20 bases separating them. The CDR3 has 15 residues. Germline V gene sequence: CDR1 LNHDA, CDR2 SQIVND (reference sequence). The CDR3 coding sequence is TGTGCCAGTAGTCTCCAGACTATCTGGGGGCGCGAGCAGTACTTC. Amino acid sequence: CASSLQTIWGREQYF. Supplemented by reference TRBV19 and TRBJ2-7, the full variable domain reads DGGITQSPKYLFRKEGQNVTLSCEQNLNHDAMYWYRQDPGQGLRLIYYSQIVNDFQKGDIAEGYSVSREKKESFPLTVTSAQKNPTAFYLCASSLQTIWGREQYFGPGTRLTVT.

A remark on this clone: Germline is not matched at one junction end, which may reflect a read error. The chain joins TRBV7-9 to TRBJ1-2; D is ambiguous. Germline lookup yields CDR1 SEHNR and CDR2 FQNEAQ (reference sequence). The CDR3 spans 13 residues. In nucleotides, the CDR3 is TGTGCCAGTAGAAACTCCCGGATGGCTGGCTGCACCTTC. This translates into CASRNSRMAGCTF.

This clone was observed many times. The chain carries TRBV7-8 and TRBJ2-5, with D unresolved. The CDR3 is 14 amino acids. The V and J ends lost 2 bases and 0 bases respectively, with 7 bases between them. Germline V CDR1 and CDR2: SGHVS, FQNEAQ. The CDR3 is CASSLRANQETQYF. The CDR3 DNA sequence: TGTGCCAGCAGCTTAAGGGCTAACCAAGAGACCCAGTACTTC.

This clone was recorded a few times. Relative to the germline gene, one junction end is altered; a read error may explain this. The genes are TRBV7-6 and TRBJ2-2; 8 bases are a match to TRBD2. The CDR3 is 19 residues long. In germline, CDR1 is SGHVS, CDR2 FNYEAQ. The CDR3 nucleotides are TGTGCCAGCAGCTTAGTTGGGGGGGCGCTCAGCGGGAGCACCGGGGAGCTTTTTTTT. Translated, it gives CASSLVGGALSGSTGELFF.

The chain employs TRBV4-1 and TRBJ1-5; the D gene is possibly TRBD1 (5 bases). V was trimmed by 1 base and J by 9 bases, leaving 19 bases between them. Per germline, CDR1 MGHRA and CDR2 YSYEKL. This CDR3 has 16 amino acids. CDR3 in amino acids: CASSQGLVRERMPQHF. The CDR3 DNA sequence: TGCGCCAGCAGCCAAGGGTTGGTCAGGGAAAGGATGCCCCAGCATTTT.

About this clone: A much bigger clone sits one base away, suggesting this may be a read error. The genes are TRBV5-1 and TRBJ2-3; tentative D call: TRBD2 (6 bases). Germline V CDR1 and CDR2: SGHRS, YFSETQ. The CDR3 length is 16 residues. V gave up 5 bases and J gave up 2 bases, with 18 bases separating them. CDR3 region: CASRSAGTGLTDTQYF. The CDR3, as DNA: TGCGCCAGCAGGTCAGCCGGGACTGGGCTCACAGATACGCAGTATTTT. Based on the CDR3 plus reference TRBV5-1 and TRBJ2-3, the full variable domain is KAGVTQTPRYLIKTRGQQVTLSCSPISGHRSVSWYQQTPGQGLQFLFEYFSETQRNKGNFPGRFSGRQFSNSRSEMNVSTLELGDSALYLCASRSAGTGLTDTQYFGPGTRLTVL.

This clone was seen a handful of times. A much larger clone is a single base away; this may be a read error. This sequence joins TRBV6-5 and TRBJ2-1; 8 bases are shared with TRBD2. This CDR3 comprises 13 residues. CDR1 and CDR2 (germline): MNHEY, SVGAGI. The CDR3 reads CASVTRGDNEEFF. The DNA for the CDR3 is TGTGCCAGCGTTACGCGGGGGGACAATGAGGAGTTCTTC.

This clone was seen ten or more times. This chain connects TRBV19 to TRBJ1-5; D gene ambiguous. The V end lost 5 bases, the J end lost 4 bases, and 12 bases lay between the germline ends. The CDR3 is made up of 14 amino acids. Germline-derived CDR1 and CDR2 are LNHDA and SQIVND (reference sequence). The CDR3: CASSLPLGNQPQHF. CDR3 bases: TGTGCCAGTAGTCTCCCCCTGGGGAATCAGCCCCAGCATTTT.

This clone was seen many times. CDR3 amino acids: CASSLDIAVIYEQYF. In nucleotides, the CDR3 is TGTGCCAGCAGCTTAGATATCGCCGTCATCTACGAGCAGTACTTC. V usage is TRBV7-6 and J usage is TRBJ2-7; D remains ambiguous. CDR1 and CDR2 (germline): SGHVS, FNYEAQ. CDR3 length equals 15 residues. Trimming cost V 1 base and J 3 bases, with 13 bases left between them.

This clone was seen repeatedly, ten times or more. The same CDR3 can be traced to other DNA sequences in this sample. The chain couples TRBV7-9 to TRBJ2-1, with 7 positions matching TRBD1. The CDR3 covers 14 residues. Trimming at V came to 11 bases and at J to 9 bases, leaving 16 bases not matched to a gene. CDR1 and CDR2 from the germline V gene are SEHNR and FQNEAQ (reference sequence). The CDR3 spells CAVPGTATTIEQFF. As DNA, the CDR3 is TGTGCCGTCCCCGGGACAGCCACTACAATTGAGCAGTTCTTC. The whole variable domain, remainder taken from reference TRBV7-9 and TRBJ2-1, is DTGVSQNPRHKITKRGQNVTFRCDPISEHNRLYWYRQTLGQGPEFLTYFQNEAQLEKSRLLSDRFSAERPKGSFSTLEIQRTEQGDSAMYLCAVPGTATTIEQFFGPGTRLTVL.

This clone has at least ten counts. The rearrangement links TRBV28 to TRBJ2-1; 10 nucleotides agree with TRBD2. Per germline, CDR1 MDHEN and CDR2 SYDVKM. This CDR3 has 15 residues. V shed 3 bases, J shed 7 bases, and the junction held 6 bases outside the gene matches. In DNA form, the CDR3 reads TGTGCCAGCAGTTTTCTAGCGGGAGCTCCTAATGAGCAGTTCTTC. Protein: CASSFLAGAPNEQFF.

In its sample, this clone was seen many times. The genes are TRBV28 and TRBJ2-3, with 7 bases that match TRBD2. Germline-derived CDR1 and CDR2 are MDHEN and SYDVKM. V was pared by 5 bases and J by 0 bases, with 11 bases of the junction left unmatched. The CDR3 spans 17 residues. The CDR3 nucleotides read TGTGCCAGCAGTGTTACCGGGGGGTTAGTTAGCACAGATACGCAGTATTTT. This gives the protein CASSVTGGLVSTDTQYF.